This TCR beta chain was identified in a study of T cell repertoires in cytomegalovirus infection (dated by TCRdb to between 2018 and 2021). In terms of the full investigation: Peptide stimulations targeted recently identified HLA-C-restricted CMV epitopes, whose presentation resists viral immunomodulation, together with well-studied HLA-B-restricted epitopes. Donor HLA type was relevant to the analysis, because carriage of CMV infection together with the matching HLA type was indicated by public TCR beta signatures. Points the paper makes about the study in general: In both this cohort and an independent cohort of approximately 350 donors, the cumulative frequency of public TCR beta family members distinguished carriers of CMV infection plus the relevant HLA type. In the ex vivo response, HLA-C-restricted CMV-specific TCR beta clonotypes were dominant, and in two of eight donors the single most frequent clonotype came from this HLA-C-restricted group.

Via the germline V gene, CDR1 is LGHNA and CDR2 YNFKEQ. CDR3 length: 15 amino acids, cysteine to phenylalanine. The CDR3 DNA has 45 bases and is translated from base 1. V is reduced by 0 bases and J by 4 bases, leaving a spacing of 12 bases between them. The sequencing machine was an Illumina HiSeq 1500. The public reads were quality trimmed at Q25 with fastp and then assembled into clones with MiXCR by TCRdb, keeping productive beta chains. Identical CDR3 proteins give one entry, which carries the most common genes and DNA. The sample profile shows around 710,000 distinct CDR3 sequences; 25% to 30% of them were found once. Clones ranked in the top ten supply around 12% of the sample. Explained via the paper, the treatment or condition label denotes: in vitro stimulation with specific CMV peptide epitopes to enrich CMV-specific T cells. About this clonotype itself: Its target antigen remains unknown. No much larger clone is present one base from it, and per-base qualities are unavailable.

The TCR sequence derives from a human donor in good health (CMV status not recorded). Some clones in this sample may be carry-over from other donors' samples. Sequences were derived from cultured CD8+ T cells from PBMCs, sampled from culture after CMV antigen stimulation. This sequence uses TRBV4-2 and TRBJ1-1; the best D guess is TRBD1, with 5 bases matching. The CDR3 protein: CASSQDPLDSTEAFF. The nucleotide sequence reads TGTGCCAGCAGCCAAGATCCCCTAGACAGCACTGAAGCTTTCTTT.